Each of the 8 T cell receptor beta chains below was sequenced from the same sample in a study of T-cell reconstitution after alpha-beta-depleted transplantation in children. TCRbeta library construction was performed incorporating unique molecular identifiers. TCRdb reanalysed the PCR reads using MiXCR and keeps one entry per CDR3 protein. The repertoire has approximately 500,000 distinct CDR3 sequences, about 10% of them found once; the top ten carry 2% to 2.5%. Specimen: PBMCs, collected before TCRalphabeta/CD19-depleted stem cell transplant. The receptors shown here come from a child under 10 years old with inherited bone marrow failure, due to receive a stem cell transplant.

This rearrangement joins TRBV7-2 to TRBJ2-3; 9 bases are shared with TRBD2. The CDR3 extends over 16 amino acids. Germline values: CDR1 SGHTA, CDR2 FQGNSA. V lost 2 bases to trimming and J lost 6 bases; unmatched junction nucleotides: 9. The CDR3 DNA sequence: TGTGCCAGCAGCTTATACTTCGCTAGCGGGATTGATACGCAGTATTTT. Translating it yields CASSLYFASGIDTQYF.

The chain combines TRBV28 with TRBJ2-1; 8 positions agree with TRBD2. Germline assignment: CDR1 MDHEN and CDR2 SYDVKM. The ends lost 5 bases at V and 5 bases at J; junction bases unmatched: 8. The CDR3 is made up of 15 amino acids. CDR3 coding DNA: TGTGCCAGCAGTCCCAGCGGGAGAGGAAACAATGAGCAGTTCTTC. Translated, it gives CASSPSGRGNNEQFF.

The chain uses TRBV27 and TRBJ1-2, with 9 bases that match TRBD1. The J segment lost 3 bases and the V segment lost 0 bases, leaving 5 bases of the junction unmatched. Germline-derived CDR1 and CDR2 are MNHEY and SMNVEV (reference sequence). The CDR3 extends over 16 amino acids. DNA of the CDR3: TGTGCCAGCAGTTTATCGAGGGACAGGGATGACTATGGCTACACCTTC. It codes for CASSLSRDRDDYGYTF.

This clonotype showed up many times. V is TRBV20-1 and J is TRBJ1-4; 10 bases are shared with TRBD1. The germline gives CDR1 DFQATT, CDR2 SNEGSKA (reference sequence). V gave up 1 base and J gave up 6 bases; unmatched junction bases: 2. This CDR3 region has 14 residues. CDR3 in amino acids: CSARAGTGDEKLFF. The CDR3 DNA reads TGCAGTGCTAGAGCCGGGACAGGGGATGAAAAACTGTTTTTT.

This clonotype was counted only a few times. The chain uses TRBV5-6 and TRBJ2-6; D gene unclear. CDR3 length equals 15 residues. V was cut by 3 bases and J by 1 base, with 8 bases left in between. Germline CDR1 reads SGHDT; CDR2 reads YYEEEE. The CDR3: CASSWGGSGANVLTF. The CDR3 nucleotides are TGTGCCAGCAGCTGGGGTGGGTCTGGGGCCAACGTCCTGACTTTC.

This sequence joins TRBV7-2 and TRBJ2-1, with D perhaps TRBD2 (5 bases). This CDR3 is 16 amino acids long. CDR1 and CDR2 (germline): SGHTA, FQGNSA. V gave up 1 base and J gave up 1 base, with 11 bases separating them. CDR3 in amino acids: CASSLVGLYSYNEQFF. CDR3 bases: TGTGCCAGCAGCTTAGTCGGACTTTATTCCTACAATGAGCAGTTCTTC.

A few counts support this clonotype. The CDR3 nucleotides are TGCAGTGCTAGAGATTATGAGCGGAGCTACACCGGGGAGCTGTTTTTT. As protein: CSARDYERSYTGELFF. V usage is TRBV20-1 and J usage is TRBJ2-2; D is possibly TRBD2 (5 bases). There are 16 residues in the CDR3. V gave up 0 bases and J gave up 3 bases, with 14 bases separating them. Germline V gene data show CDR1 as DFQATT and CDR2 as SNEGSKA (reference sequence).

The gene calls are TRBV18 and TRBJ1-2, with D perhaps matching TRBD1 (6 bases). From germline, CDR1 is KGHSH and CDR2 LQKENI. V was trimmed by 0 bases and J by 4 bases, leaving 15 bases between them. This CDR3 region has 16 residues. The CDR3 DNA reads TGTGCCAGCTCACCACCTTGGGGGGCGTCGTCCTATGGCTACACCTTC. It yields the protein CASSPPWGASSYGYTF.